This T cell receptor (beta chain) was found in a study of blood T cell repertoires in COVID-19. For the study at large: Samples representing acute and convalescent COVID-19 were sourced from the United States, Italy and Spain. T cells, B-cell-depleted T cells, or PBMCs supplied cDNA or gDNA.

In the study's own analysis: From reference gene primer amplification, estimates of nucleated cell counts were derived. TCRdb's table, derived via immunoSEQ multiplex PCR, lists solely in-frame clones and lacks some. That table supplies the V and J calls and clone size; D and trimming were determined from the DNA. Of some 170,000 clones listed, 70% to 80% are singletons. The CDR3 covers 17 residues. V lost 5 bases to trimming and J lost 5 bases, with 24 bases between them. Germline V gene data show CDR1 as LNHDA and CDR2 as SQIVND (reference sequence). Sequenced: peripheral blood. The V gene is TRBV19, the J gene TRBJ1-2; D is possibly TRBD1 (6 bases). This clonotype originated in a woman aged 45-59 years with active or convalescent COVID-19. The CDR3 protein is CASSSTLETGLVYGYTF. CDR3 DNA: TGTGCCAGTAGTTCAACCCTTGAGACAGGACTTGTATATGGCTACACCTTC.